This T cell receptor beta chain was sequenced for a study of blood T cell repertoires in COVID-19. Study in general: T cells, B-cell-depleted T cells, or PBMCs supplied cDNA or gDNA.

Germline V lookup: CDR1 SGHDT, CDR2 YYEEEE. The V gene lost 4 bases and the J gene lost 3 bases, with 19 bases spanning the gap. There are 16 residues in the CDR3. Original processing methods: Amplification of reference gene primers was used by the study to estimate nucleated cell counts. Clones were read by immunoSEQ multiplex PCR, and TCRdb kept only the in-frame ones, dropping some. Clone size and V and J calls were adopted from that table, with D and trimming inferred from the DNA. In the table there are 240,000 or so clones, 88% of which are singletons. The V and J genes are TRBV5-6 and TRBJ1-1; unclear D gene. Sample: peripheral blood. The TCR comes from a woman in her forties who had recovered from COVID-19. This CDR3 reads CASSPIRRTVDTEAFF. Here the CDR3 DNA reads TGTGCCAGCAGCCCCATCAGGCGTACGGTGGACACTGAAGCTTTCTTT.